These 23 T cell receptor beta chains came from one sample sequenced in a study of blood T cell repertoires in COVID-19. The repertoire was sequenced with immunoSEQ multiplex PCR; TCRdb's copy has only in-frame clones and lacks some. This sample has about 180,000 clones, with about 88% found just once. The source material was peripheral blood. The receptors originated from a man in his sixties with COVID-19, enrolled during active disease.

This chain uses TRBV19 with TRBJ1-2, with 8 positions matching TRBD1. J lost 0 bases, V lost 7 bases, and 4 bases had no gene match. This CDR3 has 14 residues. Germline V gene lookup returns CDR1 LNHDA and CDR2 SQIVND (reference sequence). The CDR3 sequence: CASTPQGANYGYTF. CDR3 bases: TGTGCCAGTACCCCACAGGGGGCTAACTATGGCTACACCTTC.

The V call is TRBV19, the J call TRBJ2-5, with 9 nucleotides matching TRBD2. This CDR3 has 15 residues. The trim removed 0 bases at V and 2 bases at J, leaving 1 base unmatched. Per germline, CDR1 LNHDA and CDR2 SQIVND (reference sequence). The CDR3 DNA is TGTGCCAGTAGTATAGAAGCGGGGGGTCAAGAGACCCAGTACTTC. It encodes CASSIEAGGQETQYF. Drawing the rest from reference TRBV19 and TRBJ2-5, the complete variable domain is DGGITQSPKYLFRKEGQNVTLSCEQNLNHDAMYWYRQDPGQGLRLIYYSQIVNDFQKGDIAEGYSVSREKKESFPLTVTSAQKNPTAFYLCASSIEAGGQETQYFGPGTRLLVL.

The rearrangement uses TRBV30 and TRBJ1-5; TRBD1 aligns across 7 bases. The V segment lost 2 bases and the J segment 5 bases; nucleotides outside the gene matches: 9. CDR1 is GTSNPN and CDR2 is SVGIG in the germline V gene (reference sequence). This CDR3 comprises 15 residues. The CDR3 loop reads CAWSIPGQQHQPQHF. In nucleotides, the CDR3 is TGTGCCTGGAGTATCCCGGGACAGCAACATCAGCCCCAGCATTTT.

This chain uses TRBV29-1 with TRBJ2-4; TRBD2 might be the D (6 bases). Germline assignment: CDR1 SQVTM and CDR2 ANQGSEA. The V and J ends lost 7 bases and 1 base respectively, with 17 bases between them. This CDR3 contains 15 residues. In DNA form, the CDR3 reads TGCAGCGCCCTGGAGGGTGGCGGGGCCAAAAACATTCAGTACTTC. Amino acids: CSALEGGGAKNIQYF.

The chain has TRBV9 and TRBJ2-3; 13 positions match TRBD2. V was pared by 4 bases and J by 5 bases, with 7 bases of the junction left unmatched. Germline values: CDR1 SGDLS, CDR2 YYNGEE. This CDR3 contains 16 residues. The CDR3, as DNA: TGTGCCAGCAGCCGTGGGACTAGCGGGGCGCTAGATACGCAGTATTTT. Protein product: CASSRGTSGALDTQYF.

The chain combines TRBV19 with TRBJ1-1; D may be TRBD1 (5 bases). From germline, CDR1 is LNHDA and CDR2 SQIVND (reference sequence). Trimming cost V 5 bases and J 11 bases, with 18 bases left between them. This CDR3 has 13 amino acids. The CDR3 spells CASSPGRGLGAFF. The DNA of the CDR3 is TGTGCCAGTAGTCCAGGACGGGGACTCGGGGCTTTCTTT.

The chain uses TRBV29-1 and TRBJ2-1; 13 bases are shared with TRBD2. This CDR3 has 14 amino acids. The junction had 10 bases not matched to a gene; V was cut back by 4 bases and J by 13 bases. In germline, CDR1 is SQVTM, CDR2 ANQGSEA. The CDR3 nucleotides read TGCAGCGTTGTGGGACTAGCGGGAATGGGCTTACAGTTCTTC. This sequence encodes CSVVGLAGMGLQFF.

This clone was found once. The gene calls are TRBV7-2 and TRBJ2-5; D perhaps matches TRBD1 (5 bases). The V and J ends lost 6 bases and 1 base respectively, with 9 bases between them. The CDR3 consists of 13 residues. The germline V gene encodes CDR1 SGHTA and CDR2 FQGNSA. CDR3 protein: CASSRQFQETQYF. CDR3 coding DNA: TGTGCCAGCAGTAGACAGTTCCAAGAGACCCAGTACTTC.

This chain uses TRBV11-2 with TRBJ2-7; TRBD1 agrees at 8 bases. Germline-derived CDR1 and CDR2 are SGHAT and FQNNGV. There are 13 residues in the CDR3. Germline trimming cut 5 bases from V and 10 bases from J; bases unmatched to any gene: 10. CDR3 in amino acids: CASSPQDRVTQYF. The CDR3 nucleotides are TGTGCCAGCAGCCCGCAGGACAGGGTAACTCAGTACTTC.

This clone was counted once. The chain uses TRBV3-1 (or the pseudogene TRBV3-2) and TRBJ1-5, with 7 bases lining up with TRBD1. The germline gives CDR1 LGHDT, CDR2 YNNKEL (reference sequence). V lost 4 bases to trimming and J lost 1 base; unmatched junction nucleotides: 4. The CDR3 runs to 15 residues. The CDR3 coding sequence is TGTGCCAGCAGCCCCAGGGGGGCCAGCAATCAGCCCCAGCATTTT. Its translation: CASSPRGASNQPQHF.

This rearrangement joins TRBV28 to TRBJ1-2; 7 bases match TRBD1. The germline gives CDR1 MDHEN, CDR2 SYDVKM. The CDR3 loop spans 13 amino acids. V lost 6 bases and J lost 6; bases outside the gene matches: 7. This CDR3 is CASRLAGTDGYTF. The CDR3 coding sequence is TGTGCCAGCAGACTCGCCGGGACAGATGGCTACACCTTC.

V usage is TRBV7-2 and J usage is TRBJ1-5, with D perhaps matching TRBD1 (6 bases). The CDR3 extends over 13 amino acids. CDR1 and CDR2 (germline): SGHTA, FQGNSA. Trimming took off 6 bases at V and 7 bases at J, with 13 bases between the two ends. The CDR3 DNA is TGTGCCAGCAGTCAGGGGTCTAAACAGCCCCAGCATTTT. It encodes CASSQGSKQPQHF.

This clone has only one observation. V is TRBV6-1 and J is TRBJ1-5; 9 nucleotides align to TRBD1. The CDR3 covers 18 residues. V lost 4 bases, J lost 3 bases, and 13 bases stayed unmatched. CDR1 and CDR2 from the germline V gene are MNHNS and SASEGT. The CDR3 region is CASSAGQGSPIYNQPQHF. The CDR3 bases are TGTGCCAGCAGTGCGGGACAGGGAAGTCCAATCTACAATCAGCCCCAGCATTTT.

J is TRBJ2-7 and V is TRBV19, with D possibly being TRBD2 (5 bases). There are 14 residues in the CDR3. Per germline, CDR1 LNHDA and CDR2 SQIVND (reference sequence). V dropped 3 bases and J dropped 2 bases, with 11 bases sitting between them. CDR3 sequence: CASSIGGLTYEQYF. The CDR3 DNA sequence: TGTGCCAGTAGTATTGGAGGTTTGACCTACGAGCAGTACTTC.

This CDR3 is CASRVQGVGNTIYF. The DNA for the CDR3 is TGTGCCAGCAGGGTACAGGGGGTTGGAAACACCATATATTTT. The J gene is TRBJ1-3, the V gene TRBV2, with 8 bases identical to TRBD1. Trimming removed 6 bases from V and 3 bases from J; junction bases left unmatched: 4. The CDR3 length is 14 residues. The germline V gene encodes CDR1 SNHLY and CDR2 FYNNEI.

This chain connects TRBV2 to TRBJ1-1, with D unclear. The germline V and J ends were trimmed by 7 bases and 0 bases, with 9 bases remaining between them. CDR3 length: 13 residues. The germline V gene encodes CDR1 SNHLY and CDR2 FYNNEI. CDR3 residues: CASMLVMNTEAFF. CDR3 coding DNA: TGTGCCAGCATGCTAGTCATGAACACTGAAGCTTTCTTT. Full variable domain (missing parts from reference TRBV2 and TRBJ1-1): EPEVTQTPSHQVTQMGQEVILRCVPISNHLYFYWYRQILGQKVEFLVSFYNNEISEKSEIFDDQFSVERPDGSNFTLKIRSTKLEDSAMYFCASMLVMNTEAFFGQGTRLTVV.

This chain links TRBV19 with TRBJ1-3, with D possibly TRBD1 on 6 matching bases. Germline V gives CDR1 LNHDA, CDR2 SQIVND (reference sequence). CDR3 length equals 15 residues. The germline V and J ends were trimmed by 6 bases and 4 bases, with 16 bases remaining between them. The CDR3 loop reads CASRTGDSLGNTIYF. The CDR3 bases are TGTGCCAGTAGGACAGGCGATAGTCTGGGAAACACCATATATTTT.

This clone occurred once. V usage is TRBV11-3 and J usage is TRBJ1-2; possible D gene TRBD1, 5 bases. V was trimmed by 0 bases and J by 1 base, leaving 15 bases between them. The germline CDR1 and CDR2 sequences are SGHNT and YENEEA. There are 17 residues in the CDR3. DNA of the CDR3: TGTGCCAGCAGCTTAGATTTTGGAGGGGACGTTAACTATGGCTACACCTTC. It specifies CASSLDFGGDVNYGYTF. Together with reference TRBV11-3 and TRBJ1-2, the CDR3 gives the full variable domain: EAGVVQSPRYKIIEKKQPVAFWCNPISGHNTLYWYLQNLGQGPELLIRYENEEAVDDSQLPKDRFSAERLKGVDSTLKIQPAELGDSAVYLCASSLDFGGDVNYGYTFGSGTRLTVV.

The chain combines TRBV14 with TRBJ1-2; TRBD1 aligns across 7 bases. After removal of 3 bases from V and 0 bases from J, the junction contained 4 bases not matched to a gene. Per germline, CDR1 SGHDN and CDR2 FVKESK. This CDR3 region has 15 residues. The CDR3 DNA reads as TGTGCCAGCAGCCAGGGACAGACACCTAACTATGGCTACACCTTC. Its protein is CASSQGQTPNYGYTF.

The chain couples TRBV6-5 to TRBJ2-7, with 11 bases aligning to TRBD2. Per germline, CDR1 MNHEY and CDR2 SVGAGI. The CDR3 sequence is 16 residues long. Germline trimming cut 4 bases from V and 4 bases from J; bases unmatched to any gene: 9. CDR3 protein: CASSSASASGRYEQYF. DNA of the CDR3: TGTGCCAGCAGTTCCGCATCGGCTAGCGGGAGGTACGAGCAGTACTTC.

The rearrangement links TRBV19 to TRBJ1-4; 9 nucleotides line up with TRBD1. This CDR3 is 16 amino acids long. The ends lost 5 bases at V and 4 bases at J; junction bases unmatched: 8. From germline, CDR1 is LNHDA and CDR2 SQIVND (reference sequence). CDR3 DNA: TGTGCCAGTAGTCCGACACAGGGGGCAATTAATGAAAAACTGTTTTTT. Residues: CASSPTQGAINEKLFF.

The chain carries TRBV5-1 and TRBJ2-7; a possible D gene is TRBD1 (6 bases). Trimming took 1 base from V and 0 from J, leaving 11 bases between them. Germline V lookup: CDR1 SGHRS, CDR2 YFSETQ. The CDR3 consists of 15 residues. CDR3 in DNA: TGCGCCAGCAGCTTGTCCAGGGGTTTCTCCTACGAGCAGTACTTC. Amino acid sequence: CASSLSRGFSYEQYF.

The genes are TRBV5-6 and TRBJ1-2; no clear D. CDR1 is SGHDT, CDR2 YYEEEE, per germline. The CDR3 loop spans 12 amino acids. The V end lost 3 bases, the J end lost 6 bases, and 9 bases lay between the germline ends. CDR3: CASSSRPHGYTF. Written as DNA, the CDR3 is TGTGCCAGCAGCTCCAGGCCCCATGGCTACACCTTC.